This entry concerns a single T cell receptor (beta chain). Its antigen remains unknown. Trimming shortened V by 3 bases and J by 5 bases, and 16 bases separated the two germline ends. CDR1 is MDHEN, CDR2 SYDVKM, per germline. This CDR3 has 15 residues. This record belongs to a study of shared clonotypes between healthy human individuals. General observations from the study: Memory subsets generally showed smaller estimated richness than naive subsets did.

Assay: immunoSEQ multiplex PCR; the TCRdb copy retains only in-frame clones and omits some. The sample includes just under 350,000 clones, about 73% of them seen just once. This TCR was recovered from a man aged 25-45 years in good health. The source material was memory CD4+ T cells sorted from blood. Subset: CD45RA-negative fraction. The gene calls are TRBV28 and TRBJ2-5; D is perhaps TRBD2 (6 bases). The CDR3 is CASSFPLWGRETQYF. In DNA form, the CDR3 reads TGTGCCAGCAGTTTTCCCTTGTGGGGGAGGGAGACCCAGTACTTC.